This TCR beta chain emerged from a study of shared clonotypes between healthy human individuals. The wider study: Donors had three CD4 naive, three CD4 memory, two CD8 naive and one CD8 memory plate apiece.

TCRdb keeps only in-frame clones here, not all; method: immunoSEQ multiplex PCR. The data contain some 360,000 clones, about 73% of them singletons. From CD4+ cells came CD45RA+ naive and CD45RA-negative memory subsets. Comments on this clone: Its antigen remains unknown.

Germline V gene lookup returns CDR1 SGHDT and CDR2 YYEEEE. The CDR3 consists of 14 residues. The V end was cut by 0 bases, the J end by 5 bases, with 10 bases between. Study outcomes and limitations: Sharing of clonotypes among donors was expected to vary with sequencing depth. Rarefaction demonstrated incomplete sorted-subset sequencing despite large depth.

The chain has TRBV5-6 and TRBJ2-3; unclear D gene. The sequencing sample was made of memory CD4+ T cells sorted from blood. Subset denoted: CD45RA-negative fraction. This receptor was identified in a man between 25 and 39 years old in good health. The CDR3 spells CASSLEGWGDTQYF. CDR3 DNA sequence: TGTGCCAGCAGCTTGGAAGGGTGGGGAGATACGCAGTATTTT.